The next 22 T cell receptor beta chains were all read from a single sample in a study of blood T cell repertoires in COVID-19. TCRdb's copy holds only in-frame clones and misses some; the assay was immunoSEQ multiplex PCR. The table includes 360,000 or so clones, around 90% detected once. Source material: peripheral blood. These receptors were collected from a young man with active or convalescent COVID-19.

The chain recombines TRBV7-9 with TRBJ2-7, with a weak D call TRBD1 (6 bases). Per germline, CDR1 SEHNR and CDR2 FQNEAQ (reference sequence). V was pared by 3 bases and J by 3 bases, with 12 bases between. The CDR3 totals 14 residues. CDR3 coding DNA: TGTGCCAGCAGCTTGCGACAGGAGAACTACGAGCAGTACTTC. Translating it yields CASSLRQENYEQYF.

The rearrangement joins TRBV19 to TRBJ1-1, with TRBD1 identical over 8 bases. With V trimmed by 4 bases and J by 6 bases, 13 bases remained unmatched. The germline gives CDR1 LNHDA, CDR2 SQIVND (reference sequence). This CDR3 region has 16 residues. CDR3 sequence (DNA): TGTGCCAGTAGTAATTTTAGGACAGGGTCGAGGGCTGAAGCTTTCTTT. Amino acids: CASSNFRTGSRAEAFF.

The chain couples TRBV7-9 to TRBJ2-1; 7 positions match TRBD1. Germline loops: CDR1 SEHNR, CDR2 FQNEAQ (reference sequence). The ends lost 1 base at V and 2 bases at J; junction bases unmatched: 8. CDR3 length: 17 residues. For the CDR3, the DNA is TGTGCCAGCAGCTTAGTAACCATGGACAGGACCTACAATGAGCAGTTCTTC. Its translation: CASSLVTMDRTYNEQFF.

The CDR3 region has the DNA TGTGCCAGCGGGGAGGGGGGCGCGAACACCGGGGAGCTGTTTTTT. Its protein product is CASGEGGANTGELFF. The rearrangement links TRBV28 to TRBJ2-2; a possible D gene is TRBD2 (7 bases). The V gene lost 8 bases and the J gene lost 0 bases, with 13 bases spanning the gap. The CDR3 contains 15 residues. Germline CDR1 is MDHEN and CDR2 is SYDVKM.

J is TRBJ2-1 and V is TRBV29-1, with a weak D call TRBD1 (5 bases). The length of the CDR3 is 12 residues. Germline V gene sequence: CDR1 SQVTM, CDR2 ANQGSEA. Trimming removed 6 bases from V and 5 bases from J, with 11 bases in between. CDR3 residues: CSVRQPDNEQFF. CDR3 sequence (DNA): TGCAGCGTCCGACAGCCCGACAATGAGCAGTTCTTC.

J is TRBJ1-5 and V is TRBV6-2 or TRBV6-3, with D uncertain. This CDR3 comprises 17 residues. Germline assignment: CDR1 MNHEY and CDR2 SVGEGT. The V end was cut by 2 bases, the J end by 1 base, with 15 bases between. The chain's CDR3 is CASSYTPSGSSNQPQHF. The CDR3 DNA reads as TGTGCCAGCAGTTACACCCCGTCGGGGTCGAGCAATCAGCCCCAGCATTTT.

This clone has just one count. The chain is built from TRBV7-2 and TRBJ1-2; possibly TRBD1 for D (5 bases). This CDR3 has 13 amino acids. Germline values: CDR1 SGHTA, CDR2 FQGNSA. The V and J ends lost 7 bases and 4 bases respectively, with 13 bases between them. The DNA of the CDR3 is TGTGCCAGCATCTGGGGCGGAACCTATGGCTACACCTTC. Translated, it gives CASIWGGTYGYTF. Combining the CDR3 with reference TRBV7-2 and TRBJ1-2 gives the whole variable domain GAGVSQSPSNKVTEKGKDVELRCDPISGHTALYWYRQSLGQGLEFLIYFQGNSAPDKSGLPSDRFSAERTGGSVSTLTIQRTQQEDSAVYLCASIWGGTYGYTFGSGTRLTVV.

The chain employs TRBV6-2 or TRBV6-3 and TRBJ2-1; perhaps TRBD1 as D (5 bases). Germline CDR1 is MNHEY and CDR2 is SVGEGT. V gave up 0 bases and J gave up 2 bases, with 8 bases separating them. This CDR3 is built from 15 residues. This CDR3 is CASSYSDITYNEQFF. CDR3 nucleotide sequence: TGTGCCAGCAGTTACTCGGACATCACCTACAATGAGCAGTTCTTC.

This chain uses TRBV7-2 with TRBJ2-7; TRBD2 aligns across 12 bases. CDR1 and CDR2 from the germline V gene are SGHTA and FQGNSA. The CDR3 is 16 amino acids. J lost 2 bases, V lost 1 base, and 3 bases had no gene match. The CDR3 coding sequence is TGTGCCAGCAGCTTAGGGACTAGCGGGGCCACCTACGAGCAGTACTTC. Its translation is CASSLGTSGATYEQYF.

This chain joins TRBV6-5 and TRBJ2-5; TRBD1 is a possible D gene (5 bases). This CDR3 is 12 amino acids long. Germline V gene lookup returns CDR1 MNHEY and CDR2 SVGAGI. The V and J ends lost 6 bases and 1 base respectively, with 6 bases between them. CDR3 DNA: TGTGCCAGCAGAGACAGCCAAGAGACCCAGTACTTC. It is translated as CASRDSQETQYF.

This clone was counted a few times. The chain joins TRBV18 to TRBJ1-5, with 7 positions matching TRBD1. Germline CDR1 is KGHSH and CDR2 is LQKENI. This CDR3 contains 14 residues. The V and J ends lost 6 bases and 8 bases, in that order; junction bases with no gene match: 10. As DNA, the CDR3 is TGTGCCAGCTCGTTCGACAGGGAGAGAAAGCCCCAGCATTTT. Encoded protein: CASSFDRERKPQHF.

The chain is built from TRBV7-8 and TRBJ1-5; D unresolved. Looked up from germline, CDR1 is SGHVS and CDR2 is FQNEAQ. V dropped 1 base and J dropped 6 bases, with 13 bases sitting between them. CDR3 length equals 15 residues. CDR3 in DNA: TGTGCCAGCAGCTTAGATAGCGGTGCCTTTCAGCCCCAGCATTTT. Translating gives CASSLDSGAFQPQHF.

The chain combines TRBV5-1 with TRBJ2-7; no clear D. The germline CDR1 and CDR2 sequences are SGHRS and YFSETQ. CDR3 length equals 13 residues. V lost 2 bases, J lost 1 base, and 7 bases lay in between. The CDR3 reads CASSFYSSYEQYF. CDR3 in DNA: TGCGCCAGCAGCTTTTACAGTTCCTACGAGCAGTACTTC.

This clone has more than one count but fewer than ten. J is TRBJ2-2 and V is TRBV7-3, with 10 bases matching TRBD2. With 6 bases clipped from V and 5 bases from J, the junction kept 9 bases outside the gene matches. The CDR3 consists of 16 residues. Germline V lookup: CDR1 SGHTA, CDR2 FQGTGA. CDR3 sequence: CASSRLAGGKTGELFF. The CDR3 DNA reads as TGTGCCAGCAGTCGCTTAGCGGGAGGAAAAACCGGGGAGCTGTTTTTT.

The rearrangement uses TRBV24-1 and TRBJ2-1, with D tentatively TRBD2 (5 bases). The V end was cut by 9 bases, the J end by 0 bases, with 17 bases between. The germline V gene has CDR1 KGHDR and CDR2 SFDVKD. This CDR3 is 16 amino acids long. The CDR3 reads CATAESGTSSYNEQFF. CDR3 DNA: TGTGCCACCGCGGAGTCGGGAACAAGCTCCTACAATGAGCAGTTCTTC.

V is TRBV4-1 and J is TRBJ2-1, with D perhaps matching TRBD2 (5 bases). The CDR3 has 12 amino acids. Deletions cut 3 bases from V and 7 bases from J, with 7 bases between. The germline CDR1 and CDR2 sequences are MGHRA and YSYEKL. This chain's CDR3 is CASSHQRNEQFF. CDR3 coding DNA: TGCGCCAGCAGCCACCAGCGGAATGAGCAGTTCTTC.

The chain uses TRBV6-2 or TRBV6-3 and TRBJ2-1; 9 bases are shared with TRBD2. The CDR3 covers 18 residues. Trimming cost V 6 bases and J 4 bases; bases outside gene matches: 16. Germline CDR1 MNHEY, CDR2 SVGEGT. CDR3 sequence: CASSQAGGRALKYNEQFF. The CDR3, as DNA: TGTGCCAGCAGCCAAGCTGGCGGGAGGGCCTTAAAATACAATGAGCAGTTCTTC.

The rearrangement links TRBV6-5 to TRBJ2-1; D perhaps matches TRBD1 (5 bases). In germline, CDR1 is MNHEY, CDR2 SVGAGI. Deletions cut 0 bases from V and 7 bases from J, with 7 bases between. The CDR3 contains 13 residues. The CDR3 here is CASSYSDSNEQFF. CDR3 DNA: TGTGCCAGCAGTTACTCCGACAGTAATGAGCAGTTCTTC.

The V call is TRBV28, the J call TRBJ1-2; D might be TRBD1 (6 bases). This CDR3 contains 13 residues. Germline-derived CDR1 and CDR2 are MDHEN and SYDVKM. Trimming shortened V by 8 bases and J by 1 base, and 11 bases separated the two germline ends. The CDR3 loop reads CASEGGNNYGYTF. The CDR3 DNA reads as TGTGCCAGCGAAGGGGGTAATAACTATGGCTACACCTTC.

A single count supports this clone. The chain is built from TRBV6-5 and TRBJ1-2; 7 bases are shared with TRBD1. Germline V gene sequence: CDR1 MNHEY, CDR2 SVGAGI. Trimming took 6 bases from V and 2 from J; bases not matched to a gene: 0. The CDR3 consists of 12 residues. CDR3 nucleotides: TGTGCCAGCAGGACAGGGAACTATGGCTACACCTTC. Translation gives CASRTGNYGYTF.

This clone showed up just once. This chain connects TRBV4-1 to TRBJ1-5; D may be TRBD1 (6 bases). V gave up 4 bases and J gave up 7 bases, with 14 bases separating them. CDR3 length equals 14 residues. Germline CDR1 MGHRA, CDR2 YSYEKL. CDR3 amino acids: CASSPMGAVQPQHF. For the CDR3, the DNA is TGCGCCAGCAGCCCGATGGGGGCGGTGCAGCCCCAGCATTTT.

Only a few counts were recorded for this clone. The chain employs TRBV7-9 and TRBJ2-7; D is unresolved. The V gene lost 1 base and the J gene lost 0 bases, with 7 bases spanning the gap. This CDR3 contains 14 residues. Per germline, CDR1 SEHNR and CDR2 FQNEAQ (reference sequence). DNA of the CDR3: TGTGCCAGCAGCTTAGAGTCCAGCTCCTACGAGCAGTACTTC. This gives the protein CASSLESSSYEQYF.